The present TCR delta chain was sequenced within a study of gamma-delta chains in newborns, infants, children. Looking at the study overall: Microbial exposure reportedly drives polyclonal innate γδ T cell expansion after birth.

The ends lost 4 bases at V and 7 bases at J; junction bases unmatched: 14. The germline V gene encodes CDR1 GEAIGNYY and CDR2 EKD. The CDR3 runs 16 residues. This clone was found a few times. A far more abundant clone sits one base away, making this likely a read error. Within the sample, other DNA sequences also encode this same CDR3. TCRdb re-called clones from the reads using CATT. Among a few thousand delta-chain clones listed, 2.5% to 3% were seen once. Sequencing used blood. The TCR originated in a child who was a newborn, infant or young child, either healthy, febrile or measles-vaccinated (not recorded which). The rearrangement links TRDV2 to TRDJ1, with 10 nucleotides matching TRDD3. This CDR3 reads CACDTLGDWRFGKLIF. The CDR3 DNA is TGTGCCTGTGATACACTGGGGGATTGGCGCTTCGGTAAACTCATCTTT.